The 24 T cell receptor beta chains below were found in one sample sequenced in a study of cytomegalovirus exposure and HLA in healthy donors. Primers for the PCR totalled 60 Vbeta and 13 Jbeta. TCRdb's table, derived via immunoSEQ multiplex PCR, lists solely in-frame clones and lacks some. Here the sample spans almost 200,000 clones, more than 75% being singletons. Sequenced: PBMCs. Source of these receptors: a male donor in good health and CMV-seropositive.

The genes are TRBV6-5 and TRBJ1-1, with D perhaps TRBD1 (6 bases). V was cut by 6 bases and J by 11 bases, with 19 bases left in between. Germline V gives CDR1 MNHEY, CDR2 SVGAGI. The CDR3 is made up of 13 amino acids. CDR3 loop: CASRLKGTWRAFF. The CDR3 DNA reads as TGTGCCAGCAGGCTAAAGGGGACATGGAGGGCTTTCTTT.

This clone was seen a single time. The chain combines TRBV7-3 with TRBJ2-3; 11 bases line up with TRBD2. The length of the CDR3 is 18 residues. CDR1 SGHTA and CDR2 FQGTGA come from the germline V gene. The junction had 12 bases not matched to a gene; V was cut back by 5 bases and J by 2 bases. In DNA form, the CDR3 reads TGTGCCAGCAGCGTAGCGGGGGGGCCTGGTGGGGTCACAGATACGCAGTATTTT. It encodes CASSVAGGPGGVTDTQYF.

J is TRBJ2-3 and V is TRBV5-1, with 15 positions matching TRBD2. V gave up 4 bases and J gave up 6 bases; unmatched junction bases: 12. Germline V gene lookup returns CDR1 SGHRS and CDR2 YFSETQ. This CDR3 contains 18 residues. The CDR3 spells CASSAARTSGGAGDTQYF. The CDR3 bases are TGCGCCAGCAGCGCCGCTCGGACTAGCGGGGGGGCGGGGGATACGCAGTATTTT.

The CDR3 coding sequence is TGTGCCAGTAGTATATTTACCGGGACAGGGTCGAGAGAGACCCAGTACTTC. This encodes CASSIFTGTGSRETQYF. This chain uses TRBV19 with TRBJ2-5; 9 nucleotides match TRBD1. After removal of 2 bases from V and 4 bases from J, the junction contained 11 bases not matched to a gene. CDR3 length: 17 amino acids. Germline V gives CDR1 LNHDA, CDR2 SQIVND (reference sequence).

The V and J genes are TRBV7-6 and TRBJ1-6; tentatively, D is TRBD1 (5 bases). Germline CDR1 and CDR2: SGHVS and FNYEAQ. The CDR3 is 15 amino acids. With 4 bases removed from V and 7 bases from J, the gap between germline ends came to 14 bases. CDR3 nucleotides: TGTGCCAGCAGCTCCCAAGGGGATGGCAATTCACCCCTCCACTTT. Translated: CASSSQGDGNSPLHF. Supplemented by reference TRBV7-6 and TRBJ1-6, the full variable domain reads GAGVSQSPRYKVTKRGQDVALRCDPISGHVSLYWYRQALGQGPEFLTYFNYEAQQDKSGLPNDRFSAERPEGSISTLTIQRTEQRDSAMYRCASSSQGDGNSPLHFGNGTRLTVT.

V gene TRBV7-6 combines with J gene TRBJ2-2, with TRBD2 matching 7 bases. Germline V gene lookup returns CDR1 SGHVS and CDR2 FNYEAQ. V shed 6 bases, J shed 0 bases, and the junction held 13 bases outside the gene matches. This CDR3 has 18 residues. CDR3 nucleotides: TGTGCCAGCAGTCACCGACAGTTCGGGGGGTCGAACACCGGGGAGCTGTTTTTT. Its protein is CASSHRQFGGSNTGELFF.

The CDR3: CATLLAGQIYEQYF. The CDR3 coding sequence is TGTGCCACCTTACTAGCGGGACAGATCTACGAGCAGTACTTC. The chain is built from TRBV28 and TRBJ2-7; the match to TRBD2 covers 10 bases. CDR3 size: 14 residues. J was trimmed by 3 bases and V by 10 bases; bases with no gene match: 9. Germline V CDR1 and CDR2: MDHEN, SYDVKM. Full variable domain (outside the CDR3, taken from reference TRBV28 and TRBJ2-7): DVKVTQSSRYLVKRTGEKVFLECVQDMDHENMFWYRQDPGLGLRLIYFSYDVKMKEKGDIPEGYSVSREKKERFSLILESASTNQTSMYLCATLLAGQIYEQYFGPGTRLTVT.

The CDR3 spells CASSPGGMNYEQYF. CDR3 in DNA: TGTGCCAGCTCACCGGGGGGAATGAACTACGAGCAGTACTTC. The chain joins TRBV18 to TRBJ2-7; D is possibly TRBD2 (6 bases). This CDR3 spans 14 amino acids. Trimming left V 3 bases short and J 3 bases short, with 12 bases between. Germline CDR1 KGHSH, CDR2 LQKENI.

This chain connects TRBV19 to TRBJ2-1, with 8 bases lining up with TRBD2. V gave up 7 bases and J gave up 7 bases; unmatched junction bases: 18. CDR3 size: 17 residues. The germline CDR1 and CDR2 sequences are LNHDA and SQIVND (reference sequence). CDR3 in amino acids: CASTTPGLVDGVNEQFF. Here the CDR3 DNA reads TGTGCCAGTACAACCCCGGGACTAGTGGACGGGGTAAATGAGCAGTTCTTC.

This chain uses TRBV4-2 with TRBJ2-5; 8 nucleotides line up with TRBD2. The germline V gene has CDR1 LGHNA and CDR2 YNFKEQ. CDR3 length: 15 residues. The V gene end was trimmed by 3 bases and the J gene end by 3 bases; junction bases not matched to a gene: 6. The DNA of the CDR3 is TGTGCCAGCAGCCAGGGGCTAGCGGGCGAAGAGACCCAGTACTTC. It codes for CASSQGLAGEETQYF.

The chain carries TRBV5-4 and TRBJ2-1, with TRBD2 matching over 10 bases. The CDR3 length is 16 residues. Trimming cost V 4 bases and J 8 bases; bases outside gene matches: 12. Germline CDR1 SGHNT, CDR2 YYREEE (reference sequence). CDR3 amino acids: CASSAGGSGGFDEQFF. CDR3 DNA sequence: TGTGCCAGCAGCGCGGGAGGTAGCGGGGGGTTCGATGAGCAGTTCTTC.

V usage is TRBV5-1 and J usage is TRBJ2-1; 14 bases fit TRBD2. With 3 bases clipped from V and 3 bases from J, the junction kept 14 bases outside the gene matches. Germline V CDR1 and CDR2: SGHRS, YFSETQ. The CDR3 spans 20 residues. CDR3 nucleotides: TGCGCCAGCAGCTCCCGTCCTACGGGACTAGCGGGAGACCACTACAATGAGCAGTTCTTC. Its translation is CASSSRPTGLAGDHYNEQFF.

V gene TRBV7-3 combines with J gene TRBJ1-1; D uncertain. The CDR3 runs to 13 residues. Germline V gene data show CDR1 as SGHTA and CDR2 as FQGTGA. Trimming pared 6 bases from V and 1 base from J, leaving 9 bases between. In DNA form, the CDR3 reads TGTGCCAGCAGGAAGGAGGCGAACACTGAAGCTTTCTTT. Residues: CASRKEANTEAFF.

This clone appeared a single time. The chain combines TRBV7-3 with TRBJ2-2, with a possible D match to TRBD1 (6 bases). This CDR3 is 16 amino acids long. Germline values: CDR1 SGHTA, CDR2 FQGTGA. The ends were cut back, 3 bases at V and 5 bases at J, with 16 bases in the middle. The CDR3 sequence: CASSLIGGDATGELFF. In nucleotides, the CDR3 is TGTGCCAGCAGCTTGATTGGGGGCGACGCTACCGGGGAGCTGTTTTTT.

This chain uses TRBV11-3 with TRBJ2-1; D remains unclear. Germline CDR1 SGHNT, CDR2 YENEEA. The CDR3 contains 16 residues. Trimming pared 5 bases from V and 2 bases from J, leaving 16 bases between. CDR3: CASSRRAGAAYNEQFF. CDR3 in DNA: TGTGCCAGCAGCCGTCGAGCTGGAGCAGCCTACAATGAGCAGTTCTTC.

This clone was detected once. The chain links TRBV9 to TRBJ2-2; D unresolved. Germline V CDR1 and CDR2: SGDLS, YYNGEE. The CDR3 is made up of 15 amino acids. Trimming pared 0 bases from V and 3 bases from J, leaving 9 bases between. The DNA of the CDR3 is TGTGCCAGCAGCGTAGGCAGGTCGGACACCGGGGAGCTGTTTTTT. It yields the protein CASSVGRSDTGELFF.

The genes are TRBV18 and TRBJ2-3, with 7 bases lining up with TRBD2. The germline CDR1 and CDR2 sequences are KGHSH and LQKENI. CDR3 length equals 16 residues. Unmatched junction bases numbered 11, after V lost 5 bases and J lost 3 bases. The CDR3 DNA reads TGTGCCAGCTCAGCTGGGGAGGGCCAGTGGACAGATACGCAGTATTTT. Protein sequence: CASSAGEGQWTDTQYF.

The rearrangement links TRBV6-1 to TRBJ2-3; 11 bases line up with TRBD2. The CDR3 length is 17 residues. Per germline, CDR1 MNHNS and CDR2 SASEGT. The J segment lost 0 bases and the V segment lost 0 bases, leaving 2 bases of the junction unmatched. CDR3 DNA sequence: TGTGCCAGCAGTGAAGCCGTAGCGGGGGGGAGCACAGATACGCAGTATTTT. It encodes CASSEAVAGGSTDTQYF.

This chain connects TRBV10-1 to TRBJ1-5; D is uncertain. The germline CDR1 and CDR2 sequences are WNHNN and SYGVQD (reference sequence). Trimming removed 4 bases at V and 0 bases at J, with 13 bases between. This CDR3 contains 16 residues. In DNA, the CDR3 is TGCGCCAGCAGTGTTTTGGAGGAAGATAGCAATCAGCCCCAGCATTTT. Amino acids: CASSVLEEDSNQPQHF.

The rearrangement uses TRBV2 and TRBJ1-1, with D maybe TRBD1 (6 bases). The V and J ends lost 6 bases and 4 bases respectively, with 15 bases between them. The CDR3 has 14 residues. CDR1 is SNHLY and CDR2 is FYNNEI in the germline V gene. The CDR3 loop is CASSPSGAGTEAFF. The DNA for the CDR3 is TGTGCCAGCAGCCCCTCAGGGGCAGGCACTGAAGCTTTCTTT.

This clone was observed a handful of times. The chain joins TRBV5-1 to TRBJ2-1; 7 bases line up with TRBD2. Germline CDR1 reads SGHRS; CDR2 reads YFSETQ. The CDR3 has 15 residues. V lost 7 bases, J lost 7 bases, and 14 bases stayed unmatched. The CDR3 spells CASSMVGGLGNEQFF. The CDR3 nucleotides read TGCGCCAGCTCTATGGTGGGAGGGCTAGGAAATGAGCAGTTCTTC.

Turning to this clone: Other DNA sequences of this sample code for an identical CDR3. The J gene is TRBJ1-1, the V gene TRBV6-6, with a possible D match to TRBD1 (6 bases). V was shortened by 0 bases and J by 5 bases, with 10 bases between the two germline ends. Looked up from germline, CDR1 is MNHNY and CDR2 is SVGAGI (reference sequence). The CDR3 has 14 amino acids. CDR3 nucleotide sequence: TGTGCCAGCAGTTACTCCCTAGGGGGAACTGAAGCTTTCTTT. It is translated as CASSYSLGGTEAFF.

The chain links TRBV11-2 to TRBJ2-3; 13 nucleotides agree with TRBD2. V shed 4 bases, J shed 6 bases, and the junction held 7 bases outside the gene matches. The CDR3 extends over 16 amino acids. CDR1 and CDR2 from the germline V gene are SGHAT and FQNNGV. CDR3 sequence reads: CASSSRGLAGADTQYF. CDR3 nucleotide sequence: TGTGCCAGCAGCTCAAGAGGACTAGCGGGAGCGGATACGCAGTATTTT.

V usage is TRBV2 and J usage is TRBJ2-6, with TRBD1 matching 7 bases. CDR1 is SNHLY, CDR2 FYNNEI, per germline. V lost 10 bases and J lost 2; bases outside the gene matches: 8. The CDR3 sequence is 15 residues long. The DNA for the CDR3 is TGTGCCAACTCGATTACAGGGGCTGGGGCCAACGTCCTGACTTTC. It codes for CANSITGAGANVLTF.